The following is a T cell receptor (beta chain) sequence with its context. There is no known antigen for this receptor. Per-nucleotide qualities are absent, and no much larger clonotype sits a single base away. This specimen belongs to a study of cytomegalovirus exposure and HLA in healthy donors (dated by TCRdb to between 2016 and 2019). In the study overall: The roughly 670 repertoires of the first cohort and the 95 to 150 validation repertoires were produced on the same platform, according to a later analysis. The study aimed to test whether signatures of past pathogen exposure could be identified by cataloging public T cell receptors. A separate validation cohort of roughly 110 different subjects was used in addition to the roughly 620-subject first cohort. To predict cytomegalovirus infection status, the study combined high-throughput TCR immunosequencing, statistical association of individual TCRs with disease status, and machine learning. Paper-wide results and their limitations: A later analysis had no HLA typing for the validation cohort, so co-occurrence there was scored across all 110 or so repertoires. The study listed 170 or so TCR beta chains as associated with cytomegalovirus. The authors suggested that the approach could potentially be generalized to other disease states and immunological phenotypes. While some public TCRs were present in many individuals, most TCR sequences turned up only very rarely across donors. Cytomegalovirus status was reported to be diagnosed by the classifier with high specificity and sensitivity in both the original and validation cohorts. A few of the identified cytomegalovirus-associated TCR beta chains were confirmed in vitro to be specific for cytomegalovirus antigens. Subsequent analysis determined that TCRs grouped into clusters in the first cohort also showed a tendency toward co-occurrence across the approximately 110 validation repertoires, and approximately 93% of cluster scores exceeded 0.

The library was generated by the immunoSEQ multiplex PCR assay. The source study handled its data this way. A statistical classification framework was developed to diagnose cytomegalovirus status using the catalog of TCR beta chain sequences. The clones in this table, taken by TCRdb from immuneACCESS, are in-frame only. Not every clone is retained; where verified, under half of the shortfall comes from an unresolved V gene, and the cause of the rest is unknown. Clonal size and the V and J genes are those of that table, whereas D and trimming came from the DNA. The sample data list under 100,000 clones, and roughly 95% of these were observed just once. The ten largest make up 1.3% of the sample. The donors belonged to the validation cohort of around 120 subjects, which was separate from the approximately 700-subject first cohort. The sequence was obtained from a woman aged 18-30 years in good health and CMV-seronegative. Sequencing input: PBMCs.

The sequenced DNA: TGTGCCTGGACAGAGACATATGGCTACACCTTC. Its translation is CAWTETYGYTF. The chain is made from TRBV30 and TRBJ1-2; no D gene is confidently identified. The germline V gene encodes CDR1 GTSNPN and CDR2 SVGIG (reference sequence). Reading from cysteine to phenylalanine, the CDR3 counts 11 amino acids. The only DNA kept is the CDR3, 33 bases in frame from the first base. The V and J ends are trimmed by 4 bases and 5 bases, leaving 8 bases between them.